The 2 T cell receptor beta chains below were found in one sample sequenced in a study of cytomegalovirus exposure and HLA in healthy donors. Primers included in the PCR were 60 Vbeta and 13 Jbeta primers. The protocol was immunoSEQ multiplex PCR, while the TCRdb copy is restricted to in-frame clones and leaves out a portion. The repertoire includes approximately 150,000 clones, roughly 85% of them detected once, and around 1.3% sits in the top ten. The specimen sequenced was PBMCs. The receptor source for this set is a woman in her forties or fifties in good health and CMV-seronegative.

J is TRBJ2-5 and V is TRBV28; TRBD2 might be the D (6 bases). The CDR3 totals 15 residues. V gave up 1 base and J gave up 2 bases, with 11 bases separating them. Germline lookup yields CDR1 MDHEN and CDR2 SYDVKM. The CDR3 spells CASSLFGRGQETQYF. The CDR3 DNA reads TGTGCCAGCAGTTTATTCGGGAGAGGACAAGAGACCCAGTACTTC.

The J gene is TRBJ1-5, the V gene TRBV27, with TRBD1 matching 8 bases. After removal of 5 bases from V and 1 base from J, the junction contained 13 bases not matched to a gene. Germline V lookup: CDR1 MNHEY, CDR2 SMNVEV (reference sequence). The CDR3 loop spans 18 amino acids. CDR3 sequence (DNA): TGTGCCAGCAGTCCACACCGGGACAGGATGTGGAGCAATCAGCCCCAGCATTTT. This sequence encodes CASSPHRDRMWSNQPQHF.